A single sample is the source of the 22 T cell receptor beta chains below, sequenced in a study of radiotherapy plus CTLA-4 blockade in lung cancer. The repertoire was sequenced with immunoSEQ multiplex PCR; TCRdb's copy has only in-frame clones and lacks some. Of under 50,000 clones listed, 79% are singletons. The source material was peripheral blood, sampled from a patient treated with radiotherapy plus ipilimumab. The receptor source for this set is a human donor with non-small cell lung cancer that progressed on radiotherapy plus ipilimumab.

The chain combines TRBV19 with TRBJ1-5; a possible D gene is TRBD1 (6 bases). With 1 base removed from V and 2 bases from J, the gap between germline ends came to 9 bases. Germline assignment: CDR1 LNHDA and CDR2 SQIVND (reference sequence). This CDR3 contains 15 residues. CDR3 in DNA: TGTGCCAGTAGTATAGGAGGGGGGGGCAATCAGCCCCAGCATTTT. Translating gives CASSIGGGGNQPQHF.

The chain has TRBV6-6 and TRBJ2-7, with D perhaps matching TRBD1 (5 bases). V lost 0 bases to trimming and J lost 0 bases, with 9 bases between them. The CDR3 length is 15 residues. CDR1 is MNHNY and CDR2 is SVGAGI in the germline V gene (reference sequence). The CDR3 here is CASSYSSGFSYEQYF. The CDR3 coding sequence is TGTGCCAGCAGTTACTCTTCAGGGTTCTCCTACGAGCAGTACTTC.

The chain has TRBV7-3 and TRBJ2-1; 7 bases are a match to TRBD1. Germline loops: CDR1 SGHTA, CDR2 FQGTGA. This CDR3 is built from 13 residues. The trim removed 5 bases at V and 8 bases at J, leaving 6 bases unmatched. The CDR3 bases are TGTGCCAGCAGCCGTAGGGGGCCCTATGAGCAGTTCTTC. Translation: CASSRRGPYEQFF.

The chain links TRBV2 to TRBJ1-1; TRBD1 agrees at 7 bases. The CDR3 covers 14 residues. With V trimmed by 6 bases and J by 1 base, 5 bases remained unmatched. Germline CDR1 reads SNHLY; CDR2 reads FYNNEI. CDR3 in DNA: TGTGCCAGCAGAGAGGGACAGACGAACACTGAAGCTTTCTTT. Its translation is CASREGQTNTEAFF. Full variable domain (remainder filled in from reference TRBV2 and TRBJ1-1): EPEVTQTPSHQVTQMGQEVILRCVPISNHLYFYWYRQILGQKVEFLVSFYNNEISEKSEIFDDQFSVERPDGSNFTLKIRSTKLEDSAMYFCASREGQTNTEAFFGQGTRLTVV.

The rearrangement joins TRBV27 to TRBJ1-2; D is undetermined. The CDR3 sequence is 14 residues long. In germline, CDR1 is MNHEY, CDR2 SMNVEV (reference sequence). Between the trimmed V and J ends, which lost 4 bases and 4 bases, there was a span of 13 bases. CDR3 bases: TGTGCCAGCAGTTACCCAGGTTCACCCTATGGCTACACCTTC. This encodes CASSYPGSPYGYTF.

The sample holds one count of this clone. The V gene is TRBV10-3, the J gene TRBJ1-2; D perhaps matches TRBD1 (6 bases). V lost 3 bases and J 4 bases, leaving 12 bases between the germline ends. Germline CDR1 and CDR2: ENHRY and SYGVKD. The CDR3 length is 14 residues. The CDR3 DNA reads TGTGCCATCAGTGACAGGGACACTATCTATGGCTACACCTTC. It codes for CAISDRDTIYGYTF.

The chain links TRBV2 to TRBJ2-1; a weak D match, TRBD2 (6 bases). CDR1 and CDR2 (germline): SNHLY, FYNNEI. This CDR3 comprises 14 residues. The V end lost 6 bases, the J end lost 4 bases, and 13 bases lay between the germline ends. CDR3 protein: CASRRGSGYNEQFF. DNA of the CDR3: TGTGCCAGCAGACGGGGGAGTGGTTACAATGAGCAGTTCTTC.

The chain is built from TRBV5-1 and TRBJ2-2, with TRBD1 identical over 10 bases. Germline V gene sequence: CDR1 SGHRS, CDR2 YFSETQ. With V trimmed by 9 bases and J by 5 bases, 16 bases remained unmatched. This CDR3 is 17 amino acids long. CDR3 in DNA: TGCGCCAACAGGGCAGCACGGACAGGGGGAGAAACCGGGGAGCTGTTTTTT. This encodes CANRAARTGGETGELFF.

The V gene is TRBV6-1, the J gene TRBJ1-6; 8 bases match TRBD1. Germline-derived CDR1 and CDR2 are MNHNS and SASEGT. This CDR3 contains 15 residues. Germline trimming cut 5 bases from V and 9 bases from J; bases unmatched to any gene: 9. The DNA for the CDR3 is TGTGCCAGCAGTTCTCGACAGGGGCTGGTTTCACCCCTCCACTTT. It encodes CASSSRQGLVSPLHF.

The chain has TRBV21-1 and TRBJ2-1; the tabulated D call, TRBD2, remains unverified against the DNA. TRBV21-1 is annotated as a pseudogene. This CDR3 has 16 amino acids. CDR3 coding DNA: TGTGCCAGCAGCAAACACGAGCGGGGGGGTTACAATGAGCAGTTCTTC. Its translation: CASSKHERGGYNEQFF.

V usage is TRBV5-6 and J usage is TRBJ1-2, with D hard to call. Germline V gene sequence: CDR1 SGHDT, CDR2 YYEEEE. The CDR3 extends over 14 amino acids. Trimming shortened V by 1 base and J by 2 bases, and 9 bases separated the two germline ends. The CDR3 sequence: CASSLKERNYGYTF. As DNA, the CDR3 is TGTGCCAGCAGCTTGAAAGAGAGGAACTATGGCTACACCTTC.

This chain links TRBV7-3 with TRBJ2-3; 10 nucleotides agree with TRBD2. The V and J ends lost 0 bases and 6 bases, in that order; junction bases with no gene match: 9. The CDR3 runs to 17 residues. Germline assignment: CDR1 SGHTA and CDR2 FQGTGA. CDR3 sequence (DNA): TGTGCCAGCAGCTTAACTAGCGGGGGGCCCGGATTCGATACGCAGTATTTT. Translated, it gives CASSLTSGGPGFDTQYF.

J is TRBJ1-5 and V is TRBV4-2; D ambiguous. Trimming stripped 1 base from V and 4 bases from J, with 5 bases between. The germline CDR1 and CDR2 sequences are LGHNA and YNFKEQ. The CDR3 is 13 amino acids. The DNA of the CDR3 is TGTGCCAGCAGCCAAGGAGGGAATCAGCCCCAGCATTTT. Translated: CASSQGGNQPQHF.

The rearrangement joins TRBV4-2 to TRBJ2-6; D is possibly TRBD1 (6 bases). The length of the CDR3 is 18 residues. V was cut by 3 bases and J by 0 bases, with 15 bases left in between. Germline CDR1 reads LGHNA; CDR2 reads YNFKEQ. CDR3 sequence: CASSQMTGESSGANVLTF. The CDR3 DNA reads as TGTGCCAGCAGCCAGATGACAGGCGAGAGCTCTGGGGCCAACGTCCTGACTTTC.

The chain couples TRBV4-3 to TRBJ1-4; D is ambiguous. The CDR3 spans 17 residues. Trimming stripped 0 bases from V and 0 bases from J, with 11 bases between. In germline, CDR1 is LGHNA, CDR2 YSLEER. CDR3 in amino acids: CASSQDEALATNEKLFF. CDR3 DNA: TGCGCCAGCAGCCAAGACGAGGCACTCGCAACTAATGAAAAACTGTTTTTT.

CDR3 sequence: CASSLGTSGGETQYF. The CDR3, as DNA: TGTGCCAGCAGCTTAGGGACTAGCGGGGGAGAGACCCAGTACTTC. The rearrangement links TRBV7-8 to TRBJ2-5, with TRBD2 matching 13 bases. Per the germline V gene, CDR1 is SGHVS and CDR2 is FQNEAQ. The J segment lost 4 bases and the V segment lost 1 base, leaving 0 bases of the junction unmatched. CDR3 length: 15 amino acids.

J is TRBJ1-4 and V is TRBV4-3; TRBD1 might be the D (6 bases). Germline assignment: CDR1 LGHNA and CDR2 YSLEER. V was pared by 0 bases and J by 3 bases, with 11 bases between. The CDR3 is made up of 16 amino acids. The CDR3 DNA sequence: TGCGCCAGCAGCCAAGATAGAGGGGGGGCTAATGAAAAACTGTTTTTT. This sequence encodes CASSQDRGGANEKLFF.

The chain employs TRBV19 and TRBJ2-3, with D maybe TRBD2 (6 bases). Between the trimmed V and J ends, which lost 0 bases and 0 bases, there was a span of 16 bases. The CDR3 covers 18 residues. Germline assignment: CDR1 LNHDA and CDR2 SQIVND (reference sequence). The CDR3 sequence is CASSIDAPRLASTDTQYF. CDR3 nucleotides: TGTGCCAGTAGTATAGACGCCCCCCGGCTAGCGAGCACAGATACGCAGTATTTT. The full variable domain, rest sourced from reference TRBV19 and TRBJ2-3, is DGGITQSPKYLFRKEGQNVTLSCEQNLNHDAMYWYRQDPGQGLRLIYYSQIVNDFQKGDIAEGYSVSREKKESFPLTVTSAQKNPTAFYLCASSIDAPRLASTDTQYFGPGTRLTVL.

The rearrangement uses TRBV5-1 and TRBJ2-7; TRBD1 agrees at 9 bases. Trimming removed 0 bases from V and 2 bases from J; junction bases left unmatched: 3. This CDR3 contains 15 residues. Germline CDR1 SGHRS, CDR2 YFSETQ. The CDR3 reads CASSLGGQGTYEQYF. The CDR3 nucleotides are TGCGCCAGCAGCTTGGGCGGACAGGGGACCTACGAGCAGTACTTC.

The rearrangement joins TRBV4-3 to TRBJ1-2; 7 nucleotides agree with TRBD1. Germline V gives CDR1 LGHNA, CDR2 YSLEER. The CDR3 loop spans 14 amino acids. J gave up 7 bases and V 0 bases, and 5 bases lay outside the gene matches. In nucleotides, the CDR3 is TGCGCCAGCAGCCAAGAATTACAGGGGCTTGGCTACACCTTC. It yields the protein CASSQELQGLGYTF.

The rearrangement uses TRBV21-1 and TRBJ1-5. TRBV21-1 constitutes a pseudogene. CDR3 length equals 11 residues. The CDR3 coding sequence is TGTGCCAGCAGCAATCTGCAGCCCCAGCATTTT. As protein: CASSNLQPQHF.

The rearrangement links TRBV10-1 to TRBJ1-1; 9 bases agree with TRBD1. Germline lookup yields CDR1 WNHNN and CDR2 SYGVQD (reference sequence). J was trimmed by 5 bases and V by 5 bases; bases with no gene match: 3. CDR3 length: 13 amino acids. The CDR3 region is CASSTGGRTEAFF. The CDR3 DNA sequence: TGCGCCAGCAGTACAGGGGGCAGGACTGAAGCTTTCTTT.